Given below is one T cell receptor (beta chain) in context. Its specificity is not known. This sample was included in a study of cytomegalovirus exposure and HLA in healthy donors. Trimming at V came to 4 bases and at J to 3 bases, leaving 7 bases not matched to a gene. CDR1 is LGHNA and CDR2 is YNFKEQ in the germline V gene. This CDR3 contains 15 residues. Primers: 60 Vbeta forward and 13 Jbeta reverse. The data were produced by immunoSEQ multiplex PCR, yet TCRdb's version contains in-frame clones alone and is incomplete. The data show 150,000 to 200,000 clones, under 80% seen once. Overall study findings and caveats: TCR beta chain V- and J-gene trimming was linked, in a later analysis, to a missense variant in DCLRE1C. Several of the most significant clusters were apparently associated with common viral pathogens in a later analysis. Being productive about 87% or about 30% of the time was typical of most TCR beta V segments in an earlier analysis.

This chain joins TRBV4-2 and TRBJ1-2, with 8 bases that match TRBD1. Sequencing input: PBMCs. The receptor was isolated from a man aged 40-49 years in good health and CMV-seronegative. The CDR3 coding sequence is TGTGCCAGCAGCCGGCTCCAGGGGGCGGACTATGGCTACACCTTC. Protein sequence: CASSRLQGADYGYTF.